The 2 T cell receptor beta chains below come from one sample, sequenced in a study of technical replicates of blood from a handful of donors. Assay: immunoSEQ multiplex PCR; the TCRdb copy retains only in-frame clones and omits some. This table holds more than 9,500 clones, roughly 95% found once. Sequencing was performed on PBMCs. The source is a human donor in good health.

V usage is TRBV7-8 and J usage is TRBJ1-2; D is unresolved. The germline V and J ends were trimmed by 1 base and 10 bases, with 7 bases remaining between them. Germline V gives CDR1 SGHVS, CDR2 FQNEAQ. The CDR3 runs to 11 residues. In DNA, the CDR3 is TGTGCCAGCAGCTTAGGTCTTTTCTACACCTTC. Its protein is CASSLGLFYTF.

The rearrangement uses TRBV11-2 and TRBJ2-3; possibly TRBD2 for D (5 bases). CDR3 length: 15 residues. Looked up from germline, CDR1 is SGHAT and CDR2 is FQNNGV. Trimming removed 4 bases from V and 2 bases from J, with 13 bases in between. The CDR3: CASSSLDWYTDTQYF. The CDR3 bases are TGTGCCAGCAGCTCCCTGGACTGGTACACAGATACGCAGTATTTT.